This TCR beta chain was sequenced for a study of early stage breast cancer tumors. Whole-study results and caveats: Bulk DNA sequencing of unsorted cells missed chain pairing and markers.

Looked up from germline, CDR1 is LNHDA and CDR2 is SQIVND (reference sequence). V lost 5 bases and J lost 0; bases outside the gene matches: 4. CDR3 length: 15 amino acids. As regards this clone: Its specificity is not known.

The assay was immunoSEQ multiplex PCR, and TCRdb's table has in-frame clones only and misses some. The sample lists 12,000 to 15,000 clones, 84% occurring once. Material: normal breast tissue next to the tumor. The chain has TRBV19 and TRBJ2-1, with 7 bases identical to TRBD2. This TCR derives from a person aged 30-39 years with breast cancer. CDR3 loop: CASSETSSSYNEQFF. The CDR3 DNA is TGTGCCAGTAGTGAGACTAGCTCCTCCTACAATGAGCAGTTCTTC.